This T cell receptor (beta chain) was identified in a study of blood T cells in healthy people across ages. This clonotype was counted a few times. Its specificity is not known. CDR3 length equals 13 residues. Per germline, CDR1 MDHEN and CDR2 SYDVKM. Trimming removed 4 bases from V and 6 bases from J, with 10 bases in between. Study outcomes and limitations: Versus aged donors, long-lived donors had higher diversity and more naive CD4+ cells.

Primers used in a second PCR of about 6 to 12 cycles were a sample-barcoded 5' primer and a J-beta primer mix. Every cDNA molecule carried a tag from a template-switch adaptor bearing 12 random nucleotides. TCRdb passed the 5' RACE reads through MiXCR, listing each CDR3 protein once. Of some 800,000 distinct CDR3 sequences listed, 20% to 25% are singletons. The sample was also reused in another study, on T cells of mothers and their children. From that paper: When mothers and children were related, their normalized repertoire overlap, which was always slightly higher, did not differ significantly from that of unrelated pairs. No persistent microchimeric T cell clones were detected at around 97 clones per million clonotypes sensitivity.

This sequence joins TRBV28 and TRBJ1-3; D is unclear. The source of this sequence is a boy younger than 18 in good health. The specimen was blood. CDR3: CASSSPGENTIYF. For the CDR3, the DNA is TGTGCCAGCAGTTCCCCAGGAGAAAACACCATATATTTT.